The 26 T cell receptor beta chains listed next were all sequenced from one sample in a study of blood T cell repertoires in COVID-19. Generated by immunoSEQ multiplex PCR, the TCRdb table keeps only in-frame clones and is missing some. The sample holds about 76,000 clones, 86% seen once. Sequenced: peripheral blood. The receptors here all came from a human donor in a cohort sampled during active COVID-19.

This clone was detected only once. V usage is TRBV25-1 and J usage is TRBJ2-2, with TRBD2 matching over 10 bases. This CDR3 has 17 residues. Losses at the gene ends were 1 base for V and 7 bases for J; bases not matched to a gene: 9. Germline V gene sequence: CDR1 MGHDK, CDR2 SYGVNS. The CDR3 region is CASSESGLAGEIGELFF. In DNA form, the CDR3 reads TGTGCCAGCAGTGAATCCGGCCTAGCGGGAGAAATCGGGGAGCTGTTTTTT.

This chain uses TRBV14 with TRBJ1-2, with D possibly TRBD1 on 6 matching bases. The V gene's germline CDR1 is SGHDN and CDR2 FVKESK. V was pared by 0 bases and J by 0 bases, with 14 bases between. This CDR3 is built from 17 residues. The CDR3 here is CASSQEISAGANYGYTF. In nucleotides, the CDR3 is TGTGCCAGCAGCCAAGAGATTTCGGCAGGGGCTAACTATGGCTACACCTTC.

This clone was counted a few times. CDR3 DNA sequence: TGTGCCAGCAGCGATTGGACAAATCAGTACTTC. Protein: CASSDWTNQYF. V gene TRBV2 combines with J gene TRBJ2-7; possible D gene TRBD1, 5 bases. The germline CDR1 and CDR2 sequences are SNHLY and FYNNEI. Trimming removed 6 bases from V and 10 bases from J, with 13 bases in between. The CDR3 sequence is 11 residues long.

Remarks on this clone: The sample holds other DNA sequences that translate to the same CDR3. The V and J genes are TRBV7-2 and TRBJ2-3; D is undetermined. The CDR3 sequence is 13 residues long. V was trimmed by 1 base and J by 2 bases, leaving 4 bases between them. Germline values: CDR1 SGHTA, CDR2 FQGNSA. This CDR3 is CASSLDYTDTQYF. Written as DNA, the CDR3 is TGTGCCAGCAGCTTAGACTACACAGATACGCAGTATTTT.

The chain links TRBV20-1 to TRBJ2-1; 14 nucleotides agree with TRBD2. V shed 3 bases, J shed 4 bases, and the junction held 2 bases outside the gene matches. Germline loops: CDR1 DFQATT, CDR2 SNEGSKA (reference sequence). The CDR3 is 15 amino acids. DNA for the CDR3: TGCAGTGCTAGTTGGACTAGCGGGGGGTACAATGAGCAGTTCTTC. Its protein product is CSASWTSGGYNEQFF.

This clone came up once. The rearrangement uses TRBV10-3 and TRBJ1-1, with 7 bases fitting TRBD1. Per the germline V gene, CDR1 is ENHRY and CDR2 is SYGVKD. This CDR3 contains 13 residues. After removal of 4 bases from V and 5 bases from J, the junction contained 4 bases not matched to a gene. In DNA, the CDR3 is TGTGCCATCAGTGTGACAGGGTGGACTGAAGCTTTCTTT. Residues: CAISVTGWTEAFF.

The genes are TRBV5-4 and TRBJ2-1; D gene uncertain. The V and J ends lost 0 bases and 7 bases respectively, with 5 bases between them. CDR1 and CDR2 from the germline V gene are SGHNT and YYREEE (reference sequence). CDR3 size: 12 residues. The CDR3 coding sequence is TGTGCCAGCAGCTTGGGGCTTAATGAGCAGTTCTTC. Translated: CASSLGLNEQFF.

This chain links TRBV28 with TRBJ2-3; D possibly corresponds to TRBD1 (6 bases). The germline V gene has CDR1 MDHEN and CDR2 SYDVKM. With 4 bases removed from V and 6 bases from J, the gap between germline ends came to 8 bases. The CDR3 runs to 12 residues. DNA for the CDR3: TGTGCCAGCAGTTCTAGGGGGGATACGCAGTATTTT. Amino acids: CASSSRGDTQYF.

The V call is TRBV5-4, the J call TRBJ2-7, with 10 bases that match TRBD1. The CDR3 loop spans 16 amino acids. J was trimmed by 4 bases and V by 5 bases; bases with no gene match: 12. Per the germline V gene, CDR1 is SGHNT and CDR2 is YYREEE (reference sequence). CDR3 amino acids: CASRLIDRGRRYEQYF. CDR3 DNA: TGTGCCAGCAGGCTGATAGACAGGGGGCGGAGATACGAGCAGTACTTC.

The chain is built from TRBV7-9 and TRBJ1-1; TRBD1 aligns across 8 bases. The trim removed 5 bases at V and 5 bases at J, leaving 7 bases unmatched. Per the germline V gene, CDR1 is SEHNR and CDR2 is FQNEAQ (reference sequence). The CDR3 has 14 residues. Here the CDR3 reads CASSLTGDGTEAFF. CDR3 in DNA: TGTGCCAGCAGCCTGACAGGGGATGGAACTGAAGCTTTCTTT. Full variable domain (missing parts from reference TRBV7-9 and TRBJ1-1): DTGVSQNPRHKITKRGQNVTFRCDPISEHNRLYWYRQTLGQGPEFLTYFQNEAQLEKSRLLSDRFSAERPKGSFSTLEIQRTEQGDSAMYLCASSLTGDGTEAFFGQGTRLTVV.

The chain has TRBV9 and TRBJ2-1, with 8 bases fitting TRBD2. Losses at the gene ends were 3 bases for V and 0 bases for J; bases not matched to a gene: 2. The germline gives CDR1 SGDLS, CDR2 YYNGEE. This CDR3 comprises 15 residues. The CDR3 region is CASSAGGSSYNEQFF. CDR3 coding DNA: TGTGCCAGCAGCGCGGGGGGGAGCTCCTACAATGAGCAGTTCTTC.

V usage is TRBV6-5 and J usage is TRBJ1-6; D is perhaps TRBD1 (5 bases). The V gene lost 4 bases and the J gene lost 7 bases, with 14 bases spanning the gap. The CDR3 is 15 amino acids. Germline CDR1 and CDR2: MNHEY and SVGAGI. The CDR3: CASSSSVGGNSPLHF. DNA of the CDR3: TGTGCCAGCAGTTCATCTGTTGGGGGGAATTCACCCCTCCACTTT.

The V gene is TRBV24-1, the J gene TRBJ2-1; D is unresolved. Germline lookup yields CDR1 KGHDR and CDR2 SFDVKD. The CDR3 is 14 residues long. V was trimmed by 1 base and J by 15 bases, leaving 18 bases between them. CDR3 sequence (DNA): TGTGCCACCAGTGATTTAAGCCGGCCCCAGGAACGGTTCTTC. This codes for CATSDLSRPQERFF.

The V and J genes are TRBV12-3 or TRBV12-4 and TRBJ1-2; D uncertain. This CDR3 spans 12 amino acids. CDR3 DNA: TGTGCAACTTATACGGGGTCCAATGGCTACACCTTC. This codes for CATYTGSNGYTF.

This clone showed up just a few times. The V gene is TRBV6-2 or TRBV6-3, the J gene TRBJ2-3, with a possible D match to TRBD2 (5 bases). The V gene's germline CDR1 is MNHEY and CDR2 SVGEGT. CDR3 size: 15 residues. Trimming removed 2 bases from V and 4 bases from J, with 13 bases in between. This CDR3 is CASSYGLSPPDTQYF. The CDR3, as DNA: TGTGCCAGCAGTTACGGACTCTCCCCCCCAGATACGCAGTATTTT.

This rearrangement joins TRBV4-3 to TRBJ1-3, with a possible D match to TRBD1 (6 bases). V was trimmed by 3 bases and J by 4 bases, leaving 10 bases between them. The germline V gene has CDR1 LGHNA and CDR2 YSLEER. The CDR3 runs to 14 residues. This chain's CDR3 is CASSQDSDGNTIYF. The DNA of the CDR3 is TGCGCCAGCAGCCAGGACAGTGACGGAAACACCATATATTTT.

CDR3 sequence (DNA): TGTGCCAGCAGCCAAGTTGGACAGGGGACTGGCTACACCTTC. Encoded protein: CASSQVGQGTGYTF. The chain uses TRBV3-1 (or the pseudogene TRBV3-2) and TRBJ1-2; 9 bases are a match to TRBD1. Trimming cost V 1 base and J 7 bases; bases outside gene matches: 4. The CDR3 has 14 residues. Looked up from germline, CDR1 is LGHDT and CDR2 is YNNKEL (reference sequence).

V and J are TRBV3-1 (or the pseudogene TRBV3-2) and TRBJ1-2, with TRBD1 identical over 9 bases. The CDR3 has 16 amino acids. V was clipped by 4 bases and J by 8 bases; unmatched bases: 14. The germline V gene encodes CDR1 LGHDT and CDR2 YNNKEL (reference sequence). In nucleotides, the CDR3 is TGTGCCAGCAGCCCAGCACCGGGACAGGGTTTGGGAGGCTACACCTTC. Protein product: CASSPAPGQGLGGYTF.

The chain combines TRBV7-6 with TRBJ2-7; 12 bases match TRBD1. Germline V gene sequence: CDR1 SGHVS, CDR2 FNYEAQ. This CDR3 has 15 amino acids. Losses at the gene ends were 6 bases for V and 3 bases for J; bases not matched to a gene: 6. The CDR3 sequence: CASRNGTGGFYEQYF. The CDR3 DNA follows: TGTGCCAGCAGGAATGGGACAGGGGGCTTCTACGAGCAGTACTTC.

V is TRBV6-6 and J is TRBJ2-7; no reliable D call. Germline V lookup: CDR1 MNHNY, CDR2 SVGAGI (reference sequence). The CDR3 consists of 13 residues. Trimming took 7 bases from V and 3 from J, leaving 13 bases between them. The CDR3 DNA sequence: TGTGCCAGCACTTGGCGGCTGAACTACGAGCAGTACTTC. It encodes CASTWRLNYEQYF.

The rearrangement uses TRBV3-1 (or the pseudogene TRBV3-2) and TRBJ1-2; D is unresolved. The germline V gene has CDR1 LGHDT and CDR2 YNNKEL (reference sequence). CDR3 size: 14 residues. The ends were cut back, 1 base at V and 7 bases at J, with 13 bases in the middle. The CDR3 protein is CASSQASGLRGYTF. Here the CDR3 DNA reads TGTGCCAGCAGCCAAGCGTCGGGTCTTCGTGGCTACACCTTC.

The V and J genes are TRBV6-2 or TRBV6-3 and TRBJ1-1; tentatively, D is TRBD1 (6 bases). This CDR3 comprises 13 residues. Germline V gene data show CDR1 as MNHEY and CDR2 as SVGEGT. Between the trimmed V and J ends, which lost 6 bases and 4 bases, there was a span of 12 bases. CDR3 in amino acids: CASSRPGATEAFF. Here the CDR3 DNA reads TGTGCCAGCAGCCGTCCAGGGGCCACTGAAGCTTTCTTT.

CDR3 nucleotides: TGTGCCATCAGTGAAGTCAGGGGGGTTGAGCAGTTCTTC. Translation gives CAISEVRGVEQFF. The gene calls are TRBV10-3 and TRBJ2-1; D perhaps matches TRBD1 (7 bases). This CDR3 has 13 residues. Germline V gene lookup returns CDR1 ENHRY and CDR2 SYGVKD. The V gene lost 3 bases and the J gene lost 9 bases, with 12 bases spanning the gap.

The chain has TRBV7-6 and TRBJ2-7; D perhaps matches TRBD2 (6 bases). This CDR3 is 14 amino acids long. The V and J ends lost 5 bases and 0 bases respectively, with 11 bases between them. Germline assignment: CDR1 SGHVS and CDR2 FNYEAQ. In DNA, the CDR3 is TGTGCCAGCAGCCAGCCTAGCGACTCCTACGAGCAGTACTTC. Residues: CASSQPSDSYEQYF.

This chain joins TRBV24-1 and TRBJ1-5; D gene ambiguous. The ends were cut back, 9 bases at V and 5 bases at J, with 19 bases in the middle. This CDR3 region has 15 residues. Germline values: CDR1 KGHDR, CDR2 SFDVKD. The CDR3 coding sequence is TGTGCCACCTGCATCTGGCCCACCGCAGATCAGCCCCAGCATTTT. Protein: CATCIWPTADQPQHF.

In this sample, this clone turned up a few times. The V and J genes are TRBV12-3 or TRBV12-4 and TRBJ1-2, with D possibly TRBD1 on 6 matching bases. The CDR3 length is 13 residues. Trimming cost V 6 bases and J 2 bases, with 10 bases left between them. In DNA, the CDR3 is TGTGCCAGCAGCTGGGACACCAACTATGGCTACACCTTC. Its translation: CASSWDTNYGYTF.